This TCR beta chain was documented in a study of shared clonotypes between healthy human individuals. Sorted-subset replicate PCRs used 150 to 200 ng of genomic DNA. This amount corresponded to about 30,000 T cell genomes. Sequencing used immunoSEQ multiplex PCR; TCRdb keeps in-frame clones, though not all of them. The profile shows about 980,000 clones, approximately 76% of them singletons. V lost 0 bases and J lost 6, with 12 bases in between. Germline V lookup: CDR1 SGHRS, CDR2 YFSETQ. CDR3 size: 15 residues. Sequenced sample: memory CD4+ T cells sorted from blood. The subset: CD45RA-negative fraction. The sequence was obtained from a man aged 18 to 35 in good health. The rearrangement uses TRBV5-1 and TRBJ1-4, with D unclear. The CDR3 sequence is CASSLGGGNDEKLFF. DNA for the CDR3: TGCGCCAGCAGCTTGGGGGGTGGCAACGATGAAAAACTGTTTTTT.